Below, 2 T cell receptor beta chains from the same sample are listed, as sequenced in a study of post-analysis software for immune sequencing data. Study-wide points: Roughly 5 TRBV segments (TRBV5-6, TRBV5-1 and TRBV20-1 among them) occurred more frequently in patients than in controls.

Carried by the TCR beta cDNA libraries were unique molecular identifiers. A single record per CDR3 protein comes from TCRdb applying MiXCR to the PCR reads. The table includes approximately 730,000 distinct CDR3 sequences, about 27% detected once. No cognate antigen is known for these TCRs. The sequenced sample was blood. The receptor set was obtained from a girl aged 10-17 years with multiple sclerosis.

The genes are TRBV15 and TRBJ1-1; a weak D match, TRBD1 (5 bases). Germline lookup yields CDR1 LNHNV and CDR2 YYDKDF (reference sequence). This CDR3 has 13 amino acids. Trimming took 5 bases from V and 4 from J, leaving 11 bases between them. The CDR3 loop is CATSHRRVTEAFF. In nucleotides, the CDR3 is TGTGCCACCAGCCACAGGAGGGTCACTGAAGCTTTCTTT.

This chain joins TRBV20-1 and TRBJ2-3; 10 positions agree with TRBD2. The trim removed 1 base at V and 5 bases at J, leaving 12 bases unmatched. Germline loops: CDR1 DFQATT, CDR2 SNEGSKA (reference sequence). The CDR3 consists of 17 residues. The CDR3 region has the DNA TGCAGTGCTAGAGTCCCCCGACTAGCGGGCTCCATAGATACGCAGTATTTT. This codes for CSARVPRLAGSIDTQYF.